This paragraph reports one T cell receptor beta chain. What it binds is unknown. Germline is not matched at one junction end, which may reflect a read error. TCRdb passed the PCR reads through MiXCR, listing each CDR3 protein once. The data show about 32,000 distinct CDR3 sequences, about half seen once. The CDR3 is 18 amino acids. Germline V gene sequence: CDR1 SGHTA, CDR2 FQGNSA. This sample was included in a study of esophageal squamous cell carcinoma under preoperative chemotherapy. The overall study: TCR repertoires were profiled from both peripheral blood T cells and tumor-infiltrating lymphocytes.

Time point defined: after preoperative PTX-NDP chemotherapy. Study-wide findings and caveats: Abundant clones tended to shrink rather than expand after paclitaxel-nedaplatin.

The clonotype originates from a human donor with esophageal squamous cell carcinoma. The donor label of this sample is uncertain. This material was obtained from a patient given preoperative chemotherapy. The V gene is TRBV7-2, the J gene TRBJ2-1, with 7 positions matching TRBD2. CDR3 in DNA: TGTGCCAGCAGCTCGCCTATAGCGGGCGGGCGCTCCTACGATGAGCTGTTTTTC. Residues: CASSSPIAGGRSYDELFF.